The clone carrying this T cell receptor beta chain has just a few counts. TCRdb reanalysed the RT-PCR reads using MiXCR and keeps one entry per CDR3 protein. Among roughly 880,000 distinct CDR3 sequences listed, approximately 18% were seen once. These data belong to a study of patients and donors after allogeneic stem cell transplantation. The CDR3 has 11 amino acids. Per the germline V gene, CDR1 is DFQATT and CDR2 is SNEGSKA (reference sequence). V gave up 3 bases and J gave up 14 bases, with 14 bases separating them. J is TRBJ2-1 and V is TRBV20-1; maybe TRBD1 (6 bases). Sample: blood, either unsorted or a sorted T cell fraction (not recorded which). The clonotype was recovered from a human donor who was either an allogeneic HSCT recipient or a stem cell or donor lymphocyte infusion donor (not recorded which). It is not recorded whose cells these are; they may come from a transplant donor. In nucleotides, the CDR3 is TGCAGTGCTAGTTCGGACAGAGAAGAGTTCTTC. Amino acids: CSASSDREEFF.